The 8 T cell receptor beta chains below all came from one sample that was sequenced in a study of regulatory T cells in long-lasting Graves disease. Time point indicated: persistent/refractory GD, antithyroid drugs over 5 years with positive TRAb. Making the TCR library involved RNA that had been extracted from PBMCs. Libraries of TCR beta came from iRepertoire HTBI primers plus Arm-PCR of CDR3 regions. TCRdb used MiXCR to reprocess the multiplex PCR reads, holding one entry per CDR3 protein. The table shows 400,000 to 600,000 distinct CDR3 sequences, with around a fifth occurring only once. The sequencing used peripheral blood mononuclear cells (PBMCs), collected when the disease was refractory, from a patient treated with antithyroid drugs. The receptors were sampled from a female donor with Graves disease.

The chain is built from TRBV7-9 and TRBJ1-1, with unresolved D. This CDR3 is built from 16 residues. The V end lost 5 bases, the J end lost 4 bases, and 20 bases lay between the germline ends. Germline V gene data show CDR1 as SEHNR and CDR2 as FQNEAQ (reference sequence). Here the CDR3 reads CASSHKTLFKGTEAFF. The CDR3 DNA is TGTGCCAGCAGCCACAAAACCCTGTTTAAGGGCACTGAAGCTTTCTTT.

This clonotype was seen only a few times. The chain is built from TRBV12-3 or TRBV12-4 and TRBJ1-5; maybe TRBD1 (5 bases). The CDR3 has 15 amino acids. The V and J ends lost 5 bases and 2 bases respectively, with 13 bases between them. The chain's CDR3 is CASSPTWGGNQPQHF. The CDR3 nucleotides are TGTGCCAGCAGTCCAACCTGGGGGGGCAATCAGCCCCAGCATTTT.

This clonotype was recorded many times. V and J are TRBV20-1 and TRBJ1-1; D gene unclear. CDR3 length: 13 residues. V gave up 8 bases and J gave up 5 bases, with 18 bases separating them. CDR1 is DFQATT and CDR2 is SNEGSKA in the germline V gene (reference sequence). CDR3 protein: CSPTGSLRTEAFF. For the CDR3, the DNA is TGCAGTCCAACGGGCAGCCTTCGGACTGAAGCTTTCTTT.

This clonotype was observed at least ten times. This sequence joins TRBV20-1 and TRBJ1-5, with D unresolved. Germline V CDR1 and CDR2: DFQATT, SNEGSKA (reference sequence). CDR3 length: 13 residues. V was pared by 4 bases and J by 0 bases, with 7 bases between. CDR3 sequence: CSATRTSNQPQHF. CDR3 bases: TGCAGTGCTACTCGGACTAGCAATCAGCCCCAGCATTTT.

This clonotype has at least ten counts. The chain combines TRBV28 with TRBJ2-5; D unresolved. Germline values: CDR1 MDHEN, CDR2 SYDVKM. V dropped 3 bases and J dropped 1 base, with 15 bases sitting between them. The CDR3 is 16 residues long. The DNA of the CDR3 is TGTGCCAGCAGTTTTTCTTTGTGGCAGACCCAAGAGACCCAGTACTTC. It encodes CASSFSLWQTQETQYF. Based on the CDR3 plus reference TRBV28 and TRBJ2-5, the full variable domain is DVKVTQSSRYLVKRTGEKVFLECVQDMDHENMFWYRQDPGLGLRLIYFSYDVKMKEKGDIPEGYSVSREKKERFSLILESASTNQTSMYLCASSFSLWQTQETQYFGPGTRLLVL.

This clonotype was observed many times. The chain uses TRBV12-3 or TRBV12-4 and TRBJ1-5; 7 bases line up with TRBD1. The CDR3 has 15 amino acids. The J segment lost 4 bases and the V segment lost 3 bases, leaving 6 bases of the junction unmatched. DNA for the CDR3: TGTGCCAGCAGTTTGGGAGAGGGGGCAAATCAGCCCCAGCATTTT. Its protein is CASSLGEGANQPQHF.

Only a few counts were recorded for this clonotype. V is TRBV6-5 and J is TRBJ2-7, with D unresolved. Germline CDR1 reads MNHEY; CDR2 reads SVGAGI. This CDR3 has 16 amino acids. V was pared by 0 bases and J by 2 bases, with 14 bases between. The CDR3 here is CASSYSSQPNAYEQYF. For the CDR3, the DNA is TGTGCCAGCAGTTACTCATCGCAGCCCAACGCCTACGAGCAGTACTTC.

This clonotype was recorded many times. The chain carries TRBV19 and TRBJ1-4, with unresolved D. Germline V gene sequence: CDR1 LNHDA, CDR2 SQIVND (reference sequence). CDR3 size: 15 residues. V lost 5 bases, J lost 6 bases, and 16 bases lay in between. CDR3 sequence: CASSPRKARDEKLFF. The CDR3 DNA follows: TGTGCCAGTAGTCCCCGGAAGGCAAGGGATGAAAAACTGTTTTTT. Full variable domain (remainder filled in from reference TRBV19 and TRBJ1-4): DGGITQSPKYLFRKEGQNVTLSCEQNLNHDAMYWYRQDPGQGLRLIYYSQIVNDFQKGDIAEGYSVSREKKESFPLTVTSAQKNPTAFYLCASSPRKARDEKLFFGSGTQLSVL.